This is a list of T cell receptor beta chains from one sample in a study of blood T cell repertoires in COVID-19. Method: immunoSEQ multiplex PCR; TCRdb's copy keeps in-frame clones and lacks some. The table includes about 300,000 clones, around 84% detected once. The sequenced sample was peripheral blood. The origin of the receptors is a man between 65 and 79 years old with acute or convalescent COVID-19. The CDR3 runs from the conserved cysteine through the conserved F or W. The size field is filled for only some rows; it gives once, few, many or a size class.

V,J,size,CDR3
TRBV30,TRBJ2-3,.,CAWSIGGSDTQYF
TRBV5-6,TRBJ2-7,.,CASSLGLNRGSSYEQYF
TRBV4-2,TRBJ2-1,.,CASSRGAGDDNEQFF
TRBV3-1/TRBV3-2,TRBJ2-2,.,CASSPRTEKITGELFF
TRBV4-3,TRBJ1-2,.,CASSQDWGGVYGYTF
TRBV6-5,TRBJ1-6,.,CASSYSSKSNSPLHF
TRBV19,TRBJ1-5,.,CASSRSPLQPQHF
TRBV18,TRBJ2-5,.,CASCPAGEETQYF
TRBV5-5,TRBJ1-1,few,CASSSTLLAGNTEAFF
TRBV5-4,TRBJ1-4,.,CASSLAAGQDEKLFF
TRBV28,TRBJ2-1,.,CASTSTVGEQFF
TRBV9,TRBJ2-7,.,CASSVAPRYEQYF
TRBV2,TRBJ1-4,.,CASRQGGPNEKLFF
TRBV29-1,TRBJ2-3,.,CSVEGTSGGAGDTQYF
TRBV9,TRBJ2-7,.,CASSVRQGAMDEQYF
TRBV19,TRBJ2-1,.,CASSPRRLNEQFF
TRBV7-2,TRBJ1-4,.,CASSLGPSSNEKLFF
TRBV4-3,TRBJ2-7,.,CASSHVAGAKYEQYF
TRBV6-2/TRBV6-3,TRBJ1-2,few,CASSNLLNYGYTF
TRBV5-1,TRBJ1-1,.,CASSYEVRLNTEAFF